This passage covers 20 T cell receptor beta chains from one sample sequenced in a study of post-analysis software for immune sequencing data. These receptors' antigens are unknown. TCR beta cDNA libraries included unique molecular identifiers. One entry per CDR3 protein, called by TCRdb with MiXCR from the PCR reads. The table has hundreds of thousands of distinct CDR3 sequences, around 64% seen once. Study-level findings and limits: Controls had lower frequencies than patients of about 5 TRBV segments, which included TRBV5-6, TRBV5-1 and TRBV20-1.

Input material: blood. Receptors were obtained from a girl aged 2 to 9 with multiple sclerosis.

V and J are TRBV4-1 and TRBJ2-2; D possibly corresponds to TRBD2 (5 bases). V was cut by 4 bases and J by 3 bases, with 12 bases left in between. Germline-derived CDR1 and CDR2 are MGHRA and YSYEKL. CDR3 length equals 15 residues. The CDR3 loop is CASSPERQYTGELFF. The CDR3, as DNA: TGCGCCAGCAGCCCAGAGCGGCAATACACCGGGGAGCTGTTTTTT.

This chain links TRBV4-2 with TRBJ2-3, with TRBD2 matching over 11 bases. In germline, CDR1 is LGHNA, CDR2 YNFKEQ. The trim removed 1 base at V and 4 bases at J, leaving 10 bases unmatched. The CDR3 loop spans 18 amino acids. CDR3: CASSQGLLGTSGADTQYF. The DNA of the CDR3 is TGTGCCAGCAGCCAAGGGCTGTTGGGGACTAGCGGCGCAGATACGCAGTATTTT.

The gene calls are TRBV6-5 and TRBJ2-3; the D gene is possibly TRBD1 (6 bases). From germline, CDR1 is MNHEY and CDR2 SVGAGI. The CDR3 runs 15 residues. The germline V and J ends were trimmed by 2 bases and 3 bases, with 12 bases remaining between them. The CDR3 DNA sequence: TGTGCCAGCAGTTACACCTCAGGGGTGACAGATACGCAGTATTTT. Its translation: CASSYTSGVTDTQYF.

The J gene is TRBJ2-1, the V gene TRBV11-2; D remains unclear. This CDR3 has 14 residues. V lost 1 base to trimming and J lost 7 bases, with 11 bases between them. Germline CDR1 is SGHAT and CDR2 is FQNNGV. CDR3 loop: CASSLVYNGNEQFF. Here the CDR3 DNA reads TGTGCCAGCAGCTTAGTTTATAACGGTAATGAGCAGTTCTTC.

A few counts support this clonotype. As DNA, the CDR3 is TGCAGCGCCGGGACAGGGGACCACGAGCAGTACTTC. Translation gives CSAGTGDHEQYF. V and J are TRBV29-1 and TRBJ2-4, with TRBD1 matching 10 bases. The end of the DNA is better explained by TRBJ2-7, so the J call may be wrong. The germline CDR1 and CDR2 sequences are SQVTM and ANQGSEA. The CDR3 sequence is 12 residues long.

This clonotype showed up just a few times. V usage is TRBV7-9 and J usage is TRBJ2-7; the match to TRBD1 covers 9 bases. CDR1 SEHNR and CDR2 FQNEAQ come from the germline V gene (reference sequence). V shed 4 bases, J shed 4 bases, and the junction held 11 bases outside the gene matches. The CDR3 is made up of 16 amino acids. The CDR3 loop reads CASSWGTQGAGYEQYF. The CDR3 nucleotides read TGTGCCAGCAGCTGGGGTACACAGGGGGCGGGGTACGAGCAGTACTTC.

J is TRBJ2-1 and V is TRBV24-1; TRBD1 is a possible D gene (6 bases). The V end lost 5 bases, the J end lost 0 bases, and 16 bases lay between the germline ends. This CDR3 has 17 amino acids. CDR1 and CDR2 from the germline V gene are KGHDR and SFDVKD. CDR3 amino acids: CATSARSDRSSYNEQFF. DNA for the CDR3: TGTGCCACCAGTGCCCGGTCGGACAGAAGCTCCTACAATGAGCAGTTCTTC.

CDR3 nucleotide sequence: TGCAGCGTTGTTCGTCTAGCGGGAAGGCCAGATACGCAGTATTTT. This encodes CSVVRLAGRPDTQYF. J is TRBJ2-3 and V is TRBV29-1; 9 bases are a match to TRBD2. Per germline, CDR1 SQVTM and CDR2 ANQGSEA. Losses at the gene ends were 4 bases for V and 4 bases for J; bases not matched to a gene: 9. The CDR3 is 15 amino acids.

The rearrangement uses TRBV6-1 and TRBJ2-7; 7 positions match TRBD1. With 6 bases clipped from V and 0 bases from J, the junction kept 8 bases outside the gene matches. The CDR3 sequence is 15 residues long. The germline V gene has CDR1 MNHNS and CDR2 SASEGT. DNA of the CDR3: TGTGCCAGCAGGCCCGACAGGGCCACCTCCTACGAGCAGTACTTC. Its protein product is CASRPDRATSYEQYF.

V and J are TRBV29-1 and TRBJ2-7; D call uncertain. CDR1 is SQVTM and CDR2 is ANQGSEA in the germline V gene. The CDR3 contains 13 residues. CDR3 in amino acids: CSKFRPNSYEQYF. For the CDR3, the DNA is TGCAGTAAGTTCAGGCCAAACTCCTACGAGCAGTACTTC.

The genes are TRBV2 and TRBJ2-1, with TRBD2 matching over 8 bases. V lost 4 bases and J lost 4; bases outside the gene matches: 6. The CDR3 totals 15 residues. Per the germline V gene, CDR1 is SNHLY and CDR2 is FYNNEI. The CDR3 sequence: CASSVSLAVYNEQFF. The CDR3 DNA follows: TGTGCCAGCAGTGTGTCACTAGCGGTTTACAATGAGCAGTTCTTC.

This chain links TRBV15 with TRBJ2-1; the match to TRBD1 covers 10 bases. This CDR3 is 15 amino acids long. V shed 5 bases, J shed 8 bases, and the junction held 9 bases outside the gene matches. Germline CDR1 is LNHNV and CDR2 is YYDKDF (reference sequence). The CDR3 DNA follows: TGTGCCACCAGCTCCCGGGACAGGGGAAGGGATGAGCAGTTCTTC. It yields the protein CATSSRDRGRDEQFF.

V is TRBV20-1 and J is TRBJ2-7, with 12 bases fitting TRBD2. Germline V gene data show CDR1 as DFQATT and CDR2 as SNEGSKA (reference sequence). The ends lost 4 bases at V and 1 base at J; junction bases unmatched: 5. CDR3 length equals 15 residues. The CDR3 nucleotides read TGCAGTGCTACTACCCTAGCGGGAGGGTCCTACGAGCAGTACTTC. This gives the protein CSATTLAGGSYEQYF.

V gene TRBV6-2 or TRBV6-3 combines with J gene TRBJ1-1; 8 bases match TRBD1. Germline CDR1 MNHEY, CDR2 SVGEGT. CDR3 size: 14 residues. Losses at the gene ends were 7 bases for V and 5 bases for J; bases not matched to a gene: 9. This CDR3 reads CASMVTGGRTEAFF. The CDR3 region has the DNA TGTGCCAGCATGGTAACAGGGGGTCGGACTGAAGCTTTCTTT.

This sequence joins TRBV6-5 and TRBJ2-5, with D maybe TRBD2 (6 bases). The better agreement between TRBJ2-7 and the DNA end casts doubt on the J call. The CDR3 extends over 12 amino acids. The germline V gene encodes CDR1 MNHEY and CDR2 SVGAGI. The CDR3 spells CASSHRESEQYF. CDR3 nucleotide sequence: TGTGCCAGCAGCCACCGGGAGAGCGAGCAGTACTTC.

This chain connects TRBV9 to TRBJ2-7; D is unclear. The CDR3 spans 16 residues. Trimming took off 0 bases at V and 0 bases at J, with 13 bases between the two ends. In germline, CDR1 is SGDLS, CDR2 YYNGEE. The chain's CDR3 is CASSVGPIASSYEQYF. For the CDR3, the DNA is TGTGCCAGCAGCGTAGGACCTATCGCAAGCTCCTACGAGCAGTACTTC.

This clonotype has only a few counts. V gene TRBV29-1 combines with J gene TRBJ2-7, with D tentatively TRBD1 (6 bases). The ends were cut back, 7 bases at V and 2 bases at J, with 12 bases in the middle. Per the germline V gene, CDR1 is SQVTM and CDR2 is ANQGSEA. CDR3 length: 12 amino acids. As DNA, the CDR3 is TGCAGCGCGCAACAGGGACCCTACGAGCAGTACTTC. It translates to CSAQQGPYEQYF.

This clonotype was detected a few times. The CDR3 loop is CSVEVGGSSYSYEQYF. In nucleotides, the CDR3 is TGCAGCGTTGAAGTGGGGGGATCGTCTTACTCCTACGAGCAGTACTTC. The chain combines TRBV29-1 with TRBJ2-7, with D possibly matching TRBD2 (6 bases). V was trimmed by 1 base and J by 0 bases, leaving 16 bases between them. Germline CDR1 SQVTM, CDR2 ANQGSEA. This CDR3 region has 16 residues.

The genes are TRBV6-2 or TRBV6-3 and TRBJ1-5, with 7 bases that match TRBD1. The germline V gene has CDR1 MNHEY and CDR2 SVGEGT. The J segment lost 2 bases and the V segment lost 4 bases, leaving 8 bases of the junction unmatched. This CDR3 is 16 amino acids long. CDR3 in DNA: TGTGCCAGCAGTTTCCACAGGGGTTCGGGCAATCAGCCCCAGCATTTT. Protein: CASSFHRGSGNQPQHF.

CDR3 sequence (DNA): TGTGCCAGCAGTGCAGGGGGAGGGTTGGACACTGAAGCTTTCTTT. This gives the protein CASSAGGGLDTEAFF. The genes are TRBV27 and TRBJ1-1; 7 nucleotides line up with TRBD1. The V gene end was trimmed by 5 bases and the J gene end by 3 bases; junction bases not matched to a gene: 9. The CDR3 length is 15 residues. Germline V CDR1 and CDR2: MNHEY, SMNVEV (reference sequence).